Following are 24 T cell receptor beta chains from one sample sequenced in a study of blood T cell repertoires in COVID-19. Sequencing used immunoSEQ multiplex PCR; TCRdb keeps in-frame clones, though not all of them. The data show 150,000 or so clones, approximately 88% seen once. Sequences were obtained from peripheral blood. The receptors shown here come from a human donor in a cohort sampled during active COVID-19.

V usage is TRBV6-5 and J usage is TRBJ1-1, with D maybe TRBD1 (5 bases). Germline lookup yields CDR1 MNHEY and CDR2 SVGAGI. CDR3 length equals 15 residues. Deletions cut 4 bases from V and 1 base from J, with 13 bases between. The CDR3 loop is CASSSYRGGNTEAFF. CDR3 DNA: TGTGCCAGCAGTTCTTACCGGGGGGGGAACACTGAAGCTTTCTTT.

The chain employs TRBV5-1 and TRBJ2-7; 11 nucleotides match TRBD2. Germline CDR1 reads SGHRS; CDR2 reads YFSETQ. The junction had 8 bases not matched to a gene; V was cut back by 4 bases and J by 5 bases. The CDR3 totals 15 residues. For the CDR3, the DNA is TGCGCCAGCAGCACGCGTAGCGGGGGGGCGAACGAGCAGTACTTC. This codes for CASSTRSGGANEQYF.

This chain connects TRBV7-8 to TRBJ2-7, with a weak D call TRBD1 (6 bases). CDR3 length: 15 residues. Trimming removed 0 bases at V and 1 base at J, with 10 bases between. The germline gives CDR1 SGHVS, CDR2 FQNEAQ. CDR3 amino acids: CASSLATGISYEQYF. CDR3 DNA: TGTGCCAGCAGCTTAGCCACAGGGATTTCCTACGAGCAGTACTTC. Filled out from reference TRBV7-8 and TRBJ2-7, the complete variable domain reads GAGVSQSPRYKVAKRGQDVALRCDPISGHVSLFWYQQALGQGPEFLTYFQNEAQLDKSGLPSDRFFAERPEGSVSTLKIQRTQQEDSAVYLCASSLATGISYEQYFGPGTRLTVT.

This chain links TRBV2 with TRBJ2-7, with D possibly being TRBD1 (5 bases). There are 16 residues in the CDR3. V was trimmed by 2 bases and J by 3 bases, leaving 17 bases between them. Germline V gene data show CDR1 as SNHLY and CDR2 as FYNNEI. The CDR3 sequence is CASSETPAGIGYEQYF. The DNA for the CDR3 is TGTGCCAGCAGTGAAACCCCCGCAGGGATAGGCTACGAGCAGTACTTC.

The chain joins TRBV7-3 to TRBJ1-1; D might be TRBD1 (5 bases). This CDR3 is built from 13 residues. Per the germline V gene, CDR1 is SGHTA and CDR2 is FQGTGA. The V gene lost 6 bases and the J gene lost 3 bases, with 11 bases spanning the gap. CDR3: CASSIGGDTEAFF. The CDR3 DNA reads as TGTGCCAGCAGTATCGGGGGGGACACTGAAGCTTTCTTT.

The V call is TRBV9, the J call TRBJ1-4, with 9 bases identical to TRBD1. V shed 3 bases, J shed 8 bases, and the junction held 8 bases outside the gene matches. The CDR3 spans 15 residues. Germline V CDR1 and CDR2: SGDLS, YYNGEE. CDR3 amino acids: CASSAVDRGKEKLFF. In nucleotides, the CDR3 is TGTGCCAGCAGCGCCGTTGACAGGGGGAAGGAAAAACTGTTTTTT.

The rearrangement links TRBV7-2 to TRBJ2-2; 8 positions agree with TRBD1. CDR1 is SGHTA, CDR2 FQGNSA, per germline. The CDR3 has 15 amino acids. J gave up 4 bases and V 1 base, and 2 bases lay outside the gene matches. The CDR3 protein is CASSLGTGITGELFF. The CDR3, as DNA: TGTGCCAGCAGCTTAGGGACAGGGATCACCGGGGAGCTGTTTTTT.

The CDR3 reads CASSLDKGQTYEQYF. The CDR3 nucleotides are TGTGCCAGCAGCTTAGATAAGGGACAGACCTACGAGCAGTACTTC. V and J are TRBV11-2 and TRBJ2-7; TRBD1 agrees at 7 bases. From germline, CDR1 is SGHAT and CDR2 FQNNGV. With V trimmed by 0 bases and J by 2 bases, 4 bases remained unmatched. This CDR3 comprises 15 residues.

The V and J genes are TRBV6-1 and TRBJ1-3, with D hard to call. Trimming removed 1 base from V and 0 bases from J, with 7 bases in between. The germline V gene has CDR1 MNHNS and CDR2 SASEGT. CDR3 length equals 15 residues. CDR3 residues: CASSEDSISGNTIYF. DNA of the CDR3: TGTGCCAGCAGTGAAGATAGTATCTCTGGAAACACCATATATTTT.

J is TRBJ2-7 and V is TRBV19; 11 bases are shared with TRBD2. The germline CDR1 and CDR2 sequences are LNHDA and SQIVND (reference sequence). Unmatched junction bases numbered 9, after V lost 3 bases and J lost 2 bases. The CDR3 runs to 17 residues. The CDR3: CASSIGPPLAGAYEQYF. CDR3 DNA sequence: TGTGCCAGTAGTATTGGTCCTCCACTAGCGGGAGCCTACGAGCAGTACTTC.

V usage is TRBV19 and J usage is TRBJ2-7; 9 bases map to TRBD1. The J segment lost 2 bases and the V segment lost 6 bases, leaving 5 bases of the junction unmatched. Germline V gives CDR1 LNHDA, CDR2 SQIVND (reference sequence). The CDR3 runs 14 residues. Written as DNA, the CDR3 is TGTGCCAGTAGCCGGGACAGGGTCGCCTACGAGCAGTACTTC. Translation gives CASSRDRVAYEQYF.

In DNA form, the CDR3 reads TGCGCCAGCAGCCAAGATAAGGGGGGGGCGAACACTGAAGCTTTCTTT. Its translation is CASSQDKGGANTEAFF. The chain couples TRBV4-1 to TRBJ1-1, with D tentatively TRBD1 (6 bases). The germline V gene encodes CDR1 MGHRA and CDR2 YSYEKL. V shed 0 bases and J shed 1 base, with 12 bases lying between them. This CDR3 region has 16 residues.

CDR3 DNA: TGTGCCAGCAGCATTAGTAGCGGGAGGTGGGGGTACGAGCAGTACTTC. As protein: CASSISSGRWGYEQYF. The chain carries TRBV21-1 and TRBJ2-7; TRBD2, the table's D call, lacks a check against the DNA. TRBV21-1 counts as a pseudogene. The CDR3 runs 16 residues.

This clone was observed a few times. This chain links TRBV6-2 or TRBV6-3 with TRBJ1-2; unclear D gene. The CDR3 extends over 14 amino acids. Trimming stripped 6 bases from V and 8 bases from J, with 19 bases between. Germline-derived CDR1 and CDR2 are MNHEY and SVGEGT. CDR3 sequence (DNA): TGTGCCAGCAGCCAGGAGGCAGGCTCCAGCGGCTACACCTTC. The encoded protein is CASSQEAGSSGYTF.

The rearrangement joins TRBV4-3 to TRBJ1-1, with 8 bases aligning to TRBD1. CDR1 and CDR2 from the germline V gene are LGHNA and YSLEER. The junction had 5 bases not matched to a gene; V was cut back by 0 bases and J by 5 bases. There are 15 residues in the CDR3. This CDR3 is CASSQDTGGLTEAFF. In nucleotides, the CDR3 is TGCGCCAGCAGCCAAGACACAGGGGGGTTAACTGAAGCTTTCTTT.

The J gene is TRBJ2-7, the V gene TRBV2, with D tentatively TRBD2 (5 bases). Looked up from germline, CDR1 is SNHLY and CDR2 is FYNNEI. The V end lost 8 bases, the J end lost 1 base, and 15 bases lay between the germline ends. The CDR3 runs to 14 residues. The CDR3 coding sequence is TGTGCCAGCCTCGCCAGCGGATTGTCCTACGAGCAGTACTTC. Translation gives CASLASGLSYEQYF.

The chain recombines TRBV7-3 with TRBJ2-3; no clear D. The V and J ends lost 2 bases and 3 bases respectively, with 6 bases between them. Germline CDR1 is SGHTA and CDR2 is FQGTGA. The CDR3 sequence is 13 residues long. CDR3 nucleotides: TGTGCCAGCAGCTTATATCGGACAGATACGCAGTATTTT. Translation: CASSLYRTDTQYF. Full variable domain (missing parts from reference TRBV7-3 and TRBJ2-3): GAGVSQTPSNKVTEKGKYVELRCDPISGHTALYWYRQSLGQGPEFLIYFQGTGAADDSGLPNDRFFAVRPEGSVSTLKIQRTERGDSAVYLCASSLYRTDTQYFGPGTRLTVL.

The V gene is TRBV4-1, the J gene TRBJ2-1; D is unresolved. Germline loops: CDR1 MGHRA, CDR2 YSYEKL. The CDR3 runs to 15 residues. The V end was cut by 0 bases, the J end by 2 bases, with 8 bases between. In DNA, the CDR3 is TGCGCCAGCAGCCAAGAACTCATAACCTACAATGAGCAGTTCTTC. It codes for CASSQELITYNEQFF.

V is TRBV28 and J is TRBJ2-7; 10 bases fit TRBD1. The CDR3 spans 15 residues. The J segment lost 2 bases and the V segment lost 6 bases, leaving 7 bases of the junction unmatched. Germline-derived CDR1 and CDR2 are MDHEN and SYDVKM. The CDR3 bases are TGTGCCAGCAGCTCATGGACAGGGGGTACCTACGAGCAGTACTTC. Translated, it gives CASSSWTGGTYEQYF.

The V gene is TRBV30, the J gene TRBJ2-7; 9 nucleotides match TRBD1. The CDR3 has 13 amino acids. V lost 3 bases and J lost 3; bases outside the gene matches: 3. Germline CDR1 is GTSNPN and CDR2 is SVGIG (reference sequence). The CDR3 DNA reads TGTGCCTGGAGCCGGGACAGGGTCTACGAGCAGTACTTC. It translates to CAWSRDRVYEQYF. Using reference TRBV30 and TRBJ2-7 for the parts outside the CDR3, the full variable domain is SQTIHQWPATLVQPVGSPLSLECTVEGTSNPNLYWYRQAAGRGLQLLFYSVGIGQISSEVPQNLSASRPQDRQFILSSKKLLLSDSGFYLCAWSRDRVYEQYFGPGTRLTVT.

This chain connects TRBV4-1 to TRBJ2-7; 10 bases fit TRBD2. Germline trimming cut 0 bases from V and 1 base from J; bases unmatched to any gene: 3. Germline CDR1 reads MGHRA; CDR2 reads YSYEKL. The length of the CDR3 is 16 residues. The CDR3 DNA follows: TGCGCCAGCAGCCAAGATGGACTAGCGGCTTCCTACGAGCAGTACTTC. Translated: CASSQDGLAASYEQYF.

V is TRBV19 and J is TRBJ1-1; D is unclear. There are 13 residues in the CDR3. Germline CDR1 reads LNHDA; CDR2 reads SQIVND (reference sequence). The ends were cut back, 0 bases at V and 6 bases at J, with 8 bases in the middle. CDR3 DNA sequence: TGTGCCAGTAGTATAGAAGGAGTCGCTGAAGCTTTCTTT. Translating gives CASSIEGVAEAFF.

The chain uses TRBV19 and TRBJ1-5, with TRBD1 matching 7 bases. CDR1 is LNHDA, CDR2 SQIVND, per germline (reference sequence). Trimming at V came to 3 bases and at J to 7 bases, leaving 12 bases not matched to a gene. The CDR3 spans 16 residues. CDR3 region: CASSISGDSTRQPQHF. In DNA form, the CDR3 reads TGTGCCAGTAGTATCTCCGGGGACAGCACTAGGCAGCCCCAGCATTTT.

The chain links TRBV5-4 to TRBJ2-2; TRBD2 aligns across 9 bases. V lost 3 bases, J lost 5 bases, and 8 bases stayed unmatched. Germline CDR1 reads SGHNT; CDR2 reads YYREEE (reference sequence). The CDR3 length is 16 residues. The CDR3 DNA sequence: TGTGCCAGCAGCTCCTCTCCGCGGGAGGGAACCGGGGAGCTGTTTTTT. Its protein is CASSSSPREGTGELFF.